This TCR beta chain was captured by sequencing in a study of cytomegalovirus exposure and HLA in healthy donors. Across the study: The same platform used for the 666 first-cohort repertoires was also used for the roughly 130 validation repertoires, as a later analysis reported. Notes on the study in general: Listed as cytomegalovirus-associated were 150 to 200 TCR beta chains. In the approximately 130 validation repertoires, a later analysis found that first-cohort TCR clusters tended to co-occur.

Germline-derived CDR1 and CDR2 are MNHEY and SMNVEV (reference sequence). V lost 3 bases, J lost 14 bases, and 4 bases stayed unmatched. CDR3 length: 12 amino acids. The donors were members of the approximately 120-subject validation cohort (separate from the approximately 670-subject first cohort). Sequencing used immunoSEQ multiplex PCR; TCRdb keeps in-frame clones, though not all of them. Of over 80,000 clones in the sample, 85% are singletons; the top ten hold 20%. In regard to this clone: Its cognate antigen is unknown.

The TCR comes from a man aged 18 to 30 in good health and CMV-seropositive. Input material: PBMCs. The chain is built from TRBV27 and TRBJ2-1; 10 positions match TRBD1. In nucleotides, the CDR3 is TGTGCCAGCAGTTTGACAGGGGGCGCCGAGTTCTTC. Protein sequence: CASSLTGGAEFF.